One sample yielded the 13 T cell receptor beta chains listed below, sequenced in a study of cytomegalovirus exposure and HLA in healthy donors. Vbeta (60) and Jbeta (13) primers were used in the PCR. TCRdb keeps only in-frame clones here, not all; method: immunoSEQ multiplex PCR. The sample includes more than 150,000 clones, 80% of them seen just once. The sequencing sample was made of PBMCs. Receptors originate from a woman in her forties or fifties in good health and CMV-seropositive.

The chain couples TRBV28 to TRBJ2-7; maybe TRBD1 (6 bases). The CDR3 extends over 14 amino acids. Trimming removed 7 bases at V and 6 bases at J, with 19 bases between. The germline V gene has CDR1 MDHEN and CDR2 SYDVKM. The CDR3 is CASTPGQSWGEQYF. CDR3 bases: TGTGCCAGCACCCCTGGACAGTCGTGGGGCGAGCAGTACTTC.

This chain connects TRBV4-3 to TRBJ2-3; possibly TRBD1 for D (6 bases). V was pared by 0 bases and J by 7 bases, with 23 bases between. This CDR3 is built from 18 residues. The germline V gene encodes CDR1 LGHNA and CDR2 YSLEER. The CDR3 coding sequence is TGCGCCAGCAGCCAAGATAGGTTGGGACAAACCGTCCTTTATACGCAGTATTTT. Protein sequence: CASSQDRLGQTVLYTQYF.

The chain employs TRBV19 and TRBJ1-2; TRBD1 aligns across 8 bases. CDR1 LNHDA and CDR2 SQIVND come from the germline V gene (reference sequence). The CDR3 covers 15 residues. V lost 2 bases, J lost 8 bases, and 10 bases stayed unmatched. The CDR3 sequence: CASSIRDRPLKGYTF. The CDR3 DNA reads TGTGCCAGTAGTATACGGGACAGGCCCCTAAAAGGCTACACCTTC.

This chain connects TRBV25-1 to TRBJ2-5; D may be TRBD2 (5 bases). The ends were cut back, 2 bases at V and 3 bases at J, with 13 bases in the middle. Germline V gene sequence: CDR1 MGHDK, CDR2 SYGVNS. This CDR3 is built from 15 residues. DNA of the CDR3: TGTGCCAGCAGTGAAGGGTTGAGGGCCGAAGAGACCCAGTACTTC. This codes for CASSEGLRAEETQYF.

As to this clone: Other nucleotide sequences in the sample specify the same CDR3. The V gene is TRBV10-2, the J gene TRBJ2-7; D not resolved. The germline V and J ends were trimmed by 6 bases and 1 base, with 7 bases remaining between them. The CDR3 consists of 12 residues. Germline lookup yields CDR1 WSHSY and CDR2 SAAADI. The CDR3 reads CASRGDSYEQYF. Written as DNA, the CDR3 is TGCGCCAGCAGAGGAGATTCCTACGAGCAGTACTTC.

This clone has just a few counts. The CDR3 bases are TGTGCCACCAGCAGAGATGCGGGTAGCAATCAGCCCCAGCATTTT. This codes for CATSRDAGSNQPQHF. This rearrangement joins TRBV15 to TRBJ1-5; no clear D gene. Germline assignment: CDR1 LNHNV and CDR2 YYDKDF (reference sequence). The CDR3 is 15 amino acids. V was pared by 0 bases and J by 0 bases, with 6 bases between.

The rearrangement joins TRBV4-3 to TRBJ1-4; possible D gene TRBD1, 5 bases. CDR3 length: 18 amino acids. Germline assignment: CDR1 LGHNA and CDR2 YSLEER. Trimming left V 1 base short and J 0 bases short, with 15 bases between. Written as DNA, the CDR3 is TGCGCCAGCAGCCAAGTAAGGACCTGGACATCAACTAATGAAAAACTGTTTTTT. This gives the protein CASSQVRTWTSTNEKLFF.

The chain is built from TRBV25-1 and TRBJ1-5; D unclear. Germline V gene lookup returns CDR1 MGHDK and CDR2 SYGVNS. The length of the CDR3 is 13 residues. V was pared by 6 bases and J by 2 bases, with 8 bases between. CDR3 protein: CASSQVGNQPQHF. Written as DNA, the CDR3 is TGTGCCAGCAGCCAGGTCGGCAATCAGCCCCAGCATTTT.

This clone was seen a few times. The chain links TRBV29-1 to TRBJ2-3; 7 nucleotides agree with TRBD1. The germline V gene has CDR1 SQVTM and CDR2 ANQGSEA. V trimming: 7 bases; J trimming: 0 bases; junction bases outside the gene matches: 4. CDR3 length: 13 amino acids. CDR3 DNA: TGCAGCGCATCGGGACAGAGCACAGATACGCAGTATTTT. It specifies CSASGQSTDTQYF.

This clone was recorded a few times. The chain combines TRBV11-2 with TRBJ1-3; 7 bases map to TRBD1. This CDR3 comprises 16 residues. Per the germline V gene, CDR1 is SGHAT and CDR2 is FQNNGV. The J segment lost 2 bases and the V segment lost 5 bases, leaving 9 bases of the junction unmatched. CDR3 DNA: TGTGCCAGCAGCAGAGACAGGGTAGCGGCTGGAAACACCATATATTTT. Translated: CASSRDRVAAGNTIYF.

This clone has more than one count but fewer than ten. The gene calls are TRBV27 and TRBJ2-1, with 8 bases fitting TRBD2. The ends lost 8 bases at V and 0 bases at J; junction bases unmatched: 3. The CDR3 sequence is 14 residues long. Germline V lookup: CDR1 MNHEY, CDR2 SMNVEV (reference sequence). The CDR3 bases are TGTGCCAGCTTCAGCGGGAGCTCCTACAATGAGCAGTTCTTC. Amino acid sequence: CASFSGSSYNEQFF.

The rearrangement uses TRBV27 and TRBJ2-5, with unresolved D. There are 13 residues in the CDR3. Germline V CDR1 and CDR2: MNHEY, SMNVEV (reference sequence). The ends were cut back, 10 bases at V and 4 bases at J, with 16 bases in the middle. CDR3 sequence: CAIKERVGETQYF. The CDR3 DNA is TGTGCCATCAAAGAACGGGTCGGAGAGACCCAGTACTTC.

The chain uses TRBV6-5 and TRBJ2-7; 7 positions agree with TRBD1. Germline values: CDR1 MNHEY, CDR2 SVGAGI. The CDR3 runs to 14 residues. The V gene end was trimmed by 4 bases and the J gene end by 7 bases; junction bases not matched to a gene: 10. The CDR3 loop is CASSFGQAMGEQYF. Here the CDR3 DNA reads TGTGCCAGCAGTTTTGGACAGGCCATGGGAGAGCAGTACTTC.